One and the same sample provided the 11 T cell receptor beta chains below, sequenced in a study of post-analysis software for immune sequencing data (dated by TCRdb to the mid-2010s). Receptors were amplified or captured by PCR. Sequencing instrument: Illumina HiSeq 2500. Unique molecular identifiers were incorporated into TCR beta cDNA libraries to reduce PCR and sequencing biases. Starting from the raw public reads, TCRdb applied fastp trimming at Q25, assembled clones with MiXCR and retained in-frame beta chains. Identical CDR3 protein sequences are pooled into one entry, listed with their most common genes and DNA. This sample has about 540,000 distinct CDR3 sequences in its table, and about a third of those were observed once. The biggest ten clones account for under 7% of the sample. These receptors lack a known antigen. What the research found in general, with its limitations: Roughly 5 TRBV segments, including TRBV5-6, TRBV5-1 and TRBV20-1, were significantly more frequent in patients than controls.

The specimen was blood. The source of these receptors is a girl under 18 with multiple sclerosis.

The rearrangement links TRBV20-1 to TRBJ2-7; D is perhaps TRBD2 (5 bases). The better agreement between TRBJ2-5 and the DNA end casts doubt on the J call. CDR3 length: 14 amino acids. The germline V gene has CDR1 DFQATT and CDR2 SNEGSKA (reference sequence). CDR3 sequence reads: CSARWAIGEGTQYF. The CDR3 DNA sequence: TGCAGTGCTAGATGGGCGATCGGGGAAGGGACCCAGTACTTC.

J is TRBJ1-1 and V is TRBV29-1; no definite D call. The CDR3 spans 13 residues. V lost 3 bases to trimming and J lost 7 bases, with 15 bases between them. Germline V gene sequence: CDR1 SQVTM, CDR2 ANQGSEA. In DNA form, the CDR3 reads TGCAGCGTTGATGGCGGGTGGAGGAATGAAGCTTTCTTT. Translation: CSVDGGWRNEAFF. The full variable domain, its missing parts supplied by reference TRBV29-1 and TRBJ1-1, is SAVISQKPSRDICQRGTSLTIQCQVDSQVTMMFWYRQQPGQSLTLIATANQGSEATYESGFVIDKFPISRPNLTFSTLTVSNMSPEDSSIYLCSVDGGWRNEAFFGQGTRLTVV.

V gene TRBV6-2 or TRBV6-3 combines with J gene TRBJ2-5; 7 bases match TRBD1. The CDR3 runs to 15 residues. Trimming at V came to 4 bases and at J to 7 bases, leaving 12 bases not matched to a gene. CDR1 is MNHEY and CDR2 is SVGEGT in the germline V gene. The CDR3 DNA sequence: TGTGCCAGCAGTTTCTGGGACAGACGGACGGGGACCCAGTACTTC. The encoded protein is CASSFWDRRTGTQYF.

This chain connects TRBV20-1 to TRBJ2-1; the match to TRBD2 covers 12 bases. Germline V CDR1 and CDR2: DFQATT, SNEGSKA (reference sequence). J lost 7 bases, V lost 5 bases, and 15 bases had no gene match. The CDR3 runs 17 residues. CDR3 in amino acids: CSAPGRPLAGGANEQFF. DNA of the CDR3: TGCAGTGCTCCAGGGAGACCTCTAGCGGGGGGGGCTAATGAGCAGTTCTTC.

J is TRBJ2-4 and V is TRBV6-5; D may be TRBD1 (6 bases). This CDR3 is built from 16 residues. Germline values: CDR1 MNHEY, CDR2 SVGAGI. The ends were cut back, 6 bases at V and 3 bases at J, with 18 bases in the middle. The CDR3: CASRTTGGLLKNIQYF. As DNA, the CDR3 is TGTGCCAGCAGGACGACAGGAGGTTTGCTCAAAAACATTCAGTACTTC.

CDR3 amino acids: CATSRPGQGTNEKLFF. The DNA of the CDR3 is TGTGCCACCAGCAGACCCGGACAGGGCACTAATGAAAAACTGTTTTTT. This chain joins TRBV15 and TRBJ1-4; 8 bases are a match to TRBD1. CDR1 and CDR2 from the germline V gene are LNHNV and YYDKDF (reference sequence). The CDR3 totals 16 residues. After removal of 2 bases from V and 2 bases from J, the junction contained 4 bases not matched to a gene.

CDR3 sequence reads: CASSPEGTAIQETQYF. CDR3 coding DNA: TGCGCCAGCAGCCCGGAAGGGACAGCCATTCAAGAGACCCAGTACTTC. The rearrangement links TRBV5-1 to TRBJ2-5; the match to TRBD1 covers 7 bases. This CDR3 has 16 residues. V dropped 4 bases and J dropped 2; count of bases not matched to a gene: 11. CDR1 SGHRS and CDR2 YFSETQ come from the germline V gene.

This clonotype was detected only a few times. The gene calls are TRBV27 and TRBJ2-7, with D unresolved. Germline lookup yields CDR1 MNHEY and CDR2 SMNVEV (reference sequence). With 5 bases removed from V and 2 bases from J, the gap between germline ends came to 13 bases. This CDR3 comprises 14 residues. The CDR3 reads CASSPRTQTYEQYF. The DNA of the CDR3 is TGTGCCAGCAGTCCGAGGACGCAGACCTACGAGCAGTACTTC.

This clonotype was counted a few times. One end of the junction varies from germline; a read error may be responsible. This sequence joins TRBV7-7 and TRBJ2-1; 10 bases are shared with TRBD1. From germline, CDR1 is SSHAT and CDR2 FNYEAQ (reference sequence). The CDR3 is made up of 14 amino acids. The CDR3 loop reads CASSFGTGVNEQFF. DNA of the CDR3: TGTGCTAGCAGCTTCGGGACAGGGGTAAATGAGCAGTTCTTC.

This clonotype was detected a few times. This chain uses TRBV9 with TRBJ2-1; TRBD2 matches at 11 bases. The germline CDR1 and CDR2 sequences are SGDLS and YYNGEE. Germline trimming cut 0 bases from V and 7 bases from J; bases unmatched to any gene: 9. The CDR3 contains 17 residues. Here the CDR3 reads CASSVGALAGGLNEQFF. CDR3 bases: TGTGCCAGCAGCGTAGGTGCGCTAGCGGGGGGACTGAATGAGCAGTTCTTC.

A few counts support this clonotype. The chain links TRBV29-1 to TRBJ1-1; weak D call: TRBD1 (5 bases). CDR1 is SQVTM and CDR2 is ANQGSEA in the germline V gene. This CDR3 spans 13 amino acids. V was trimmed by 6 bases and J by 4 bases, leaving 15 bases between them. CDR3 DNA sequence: TGCAGCGTCGCGCGGGGTGGGGGCACTGAAGCTTTCTTT. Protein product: CSVARGGGTEAFF.